This T cell receptor (beta chain) originates from a study of T-cell reconstitution after alpha-beta-depleted transplantation in children. Using unique molecular identifiers, the investigators prepared the TCRbeta library. TCRdb processed the PCR reads anew with MiXCR; each CDR3 protein has one entry. The sample yields 500,000 to 600,000 distinct CDR3 sequences, 15% to 20% seen once. This clonotype showed up just a few times. The sequenced sample was PBMCs from the stem cell graft donor, obtained from the stem cell graft. This TCR derives from a human donor who donated a stem cell graft to a child with acute lymphoblastic leukemia.

DNA of the CDR3: TGTGCCAGCAGCTTAGCTCTTGGAGCTAGCGGGAGAACCGGGGAGCTGTTTTTT. Encoded protein: CASSLALGASGRTGELFF. This sequence joins TRBV7-8 and TRBJ2-2, with TRBD2 matching over 10 bases. This CDR3 contains 18 residues. J gave up 5 bases and V 0 bases, and 9 bases lay outside the gene matches. In germline, CDR1 is SGHVS, CDR2 FQNEAQ. The variable domain in full, with the rest retrieved from reference TRBV7-8 and TRBJ2-2, is GAGVSQSPRYKVAKRGQDVALRCDPISGHVSLFWYQQALGQGPEFLTYFQNEAQLDKSGLPSDRFFAERPEGSVSTLKIQRTQQEDSAVYLCASSLALGASGRTGELFFGEGSRLTVL.